This T cell receptor (beta chain) was sequenced during a study of control samples from healthy donors and cancer patients. Method: immunoSEQ multiplex PCR; TCRdb's copy keeps in-frame clones and lacks some. The sample has under 200,000 clones, around 94% seen once; the top ten hold 12% to 15%. CDR1 and CDR2 (germline): KGHDR, SFDVKD. The CDR3 length is 15 residues. Trimming left V 5 bases short and J 4 bases short, with 13 bases between. Sequences were obtained from PBMCs. This chain uses TRBV24-1 with TRBJ2-2, with D possibly called TRBD1 or TRBD2 (5 bases each). This sequence was found in a man in his fifties or sixties with colorectal cancer. The CDR3 is CATSGIGTGTGELFF. Here the CDR3 DNA reads TGTGCCACCAGTGGGATCGGGACGGGCACCGGGGAGCTGTTTTTT.